The 22 T cell receptor beta chains presented below share a single source sample, sequenced in a study of shared clonotypes between healthy human individuals. TCRdb keeps only in-frame clones here, not all; method: immunoSEQ multiplex PCR. This table holds around 1.5 million clones, 95% to 99% found once. The sequenced sample consisted of naive CD4+ T cells sorted from blood. As for subset: CD45RA+ positively selected. The receptors derive from a man aged 25-40 years in good health.

V is TRBV27 and J is TRBJ2-2; D is undetermined. The V and J ends lost 4 bases and 5 bases respectively, with 8 bases between them. The CDR3 extends over 13 amino acids. Germline V gives CDR1 MNHEY, CDR2 SMNVEV (reference sequence). CDR3 sequence reads: CASSSFSTGELFF. CDR3 in DNA: TGTGCCAGCAGTTCTTTCAGTACCGGGGAGCTGTTTTTT.

The V gene is TRBV6-1, the J gene TRBJ2-3; D uncertain. This CDR3 comprises 13 residues. Germline V gene lookup returns CDR1 MNHNS and CDR2 SASEGT. V lost 6 bases, J lost 2 bases, and 9 bases lay in between. DNA for the CDR3: TGTGCCAGCAGATTGACTTTCACAGATACGCAGTATTTT. Its protein is CASRLTFTDTQYF.

V and J are TRBV15 and TRBJ2-1; D perhaps matches TRBD2 (5 bases). Trimming left V 3 bases short and J 6 bases short, with 6 bases between. Germline loops: CDR1 LNHNV, CDR2 YYDKDF (reference sequence). This CDR3 has 12 residues. CDR3: CATSRDSNEQFF. DNA of the CDR3: TGTGCCACCAGCAGGGACTCCAATGAGCAGTTCTTC.

The chain employs TRBV18 and TRBJ1-1; 8 bases agree with TRBD1. V gave up 6 bases and J gave up 12 bases; unmatched junction bases: 9. Germline values: CDR1 KGHSH, CDR2 LQKENI. The CDR3 is 12 residues long. CDR3 in DNA: TGTGCCAGCTCTTCTGACAGGGGAGTAACTTTCTTT. Translated, it gives CASSSDRGVTFF.

The chain recombines TRBV29-1 with TRBJ1-2; TRBD1 agrees at 11 bases. The CDR3 has 13 residues. Per the germline V gene, CDR1 is SQVTM and CDR2 is ANQGSEA. V dropped 5 bases and J dropped 8; count of bases not matched to a gene: 7. The CDR3 loop is CSVTGTGGSGYTF. The DNA of the CDR3 is TGCAGCGTTACCGGGACAGGGGGGTCAGGCTACACCTTC.

V gene TRBV20-1 combines with J gene TRBJ2-7; D is uncertain. V lost 4 bases and J 6 bases, leaving 7 bases between the germline ends. Germline CDR1 DFQATT, CDR2 SNEGSKA (reference sequence). The CDR3 has 10 amino acids. The CDR3: CSAKGGEQYF. CDR3 nucleotide sequence: TGCAGTGCTAAAGGCGGCGAGCAGTACTTC.

The chain couples TRBV10-3 to TRBJ2-7, with a tentative D call TRBD2 (5 bases). CDR1 and CDR2 (germline): ENHRY, SYGVKD. The CDR3 runs to 14 residues. V lost 6 bases to trimming and J lost 2 bases, with 14 bases between them. The CDR3 loop is CAIREAGLPYEQYF. CDR3 bases: TGTGCCATCAGGGAGGCCGGGCTCCCCTACGAGCAGTACTTC.

This sequence joins TRBV7-2 and TRBJ2-7, with D tentatively TRBD1 (6 bases). The CDR3 has 15 amino acids. V was cut by 1 base and J by 5 bases, with 15 bases left in between. Germline V gene data show CDR1 as SGHTA and CDR2 as FQGNSA. The chain's CDR3 is CASSLDSQGFDEQYF. The CDR3 DNA sequence: TGTGCCAGCAGCTTAGACTCCCAGGGGTTCGACGAGCAGTACTTC.

Turning to this clone: Other DNA sequences in this specimen translate into the identical CDR3. This chain links TRBV5-1 with TRBJ2-3; TRBD2 agrees at 7 bases. Germline V gene lookup returns CDR1 SGHRS and CDR2 YFSETQ. The CDR3 runs 15 residues. V trimming: 0 bases; J trimming: 2 bases; junction bases outside the gene matches: 3. This CDR3 reads CASSLERGYTDTQYF. The CDR3 bases are TGCGCCAGCAGCTTGGAGCGGGGCTACACAGATACGCAGTATTTT. Full variable domain (missing parts from reference TRBV5-1 and TRBJ2-3): KAGVTQTPRYLIKTRGQQVTLSCSPISGHRSVSWYQQTPGQGLQFLFEYFSETQRNKGNFPGRFSGRQFSNSRSEMNVSTLELGDSALYLCASSLERGYTDTQYFGPGTRLTVL.

The chain has TRBV5-4 and TRBJ2-7; 8 nucleotides align to TRBD1. This CDR3 contains 14 residues. Germline values: CDR1 SGHNT, CDR2 YYREEE (reference sequence). Germline trimming cut 4 bases from V and 2 bases from J; bases unmatched to any gene: 5. The CDR3 nucleotides read TGTGCCAGCAGCCCGGACAGGGTCGCCTACGAGCAGTACTTC. Its translation: CASSPDRVAYEQYF.

This chain links TRBV9 with TRBJ1-2, with TRBD1 matching over 7 bases. From germline, CDR1 is SGDLS and CDR2 YYNGEE. The CDR3 contains 13 residues. Germline trimming cut 3 bases from V and 8 bases from J; bases unmatched to any gene: 7. CDR3 in DNA: TGTGCCAGCAGCGCGACAGGGTGGCAGGGCTACACCTTC. Translating gives CASSATGWQGYTF.

V and J are TRBV5-1 and TRBJ2-7, with 11 nucleotides matching TRBD2. The CDR3 loop spans 16 amino acids. Germline V gene sequence: CDR1 SGHRS, CDR2 YFSETQ. The V gene end was trimmed by 4 bases and the J gene end by 1 base; junction bases not matched to a gene: 7. The CDR3 bases are TGCGCCAGCAGCCCCTTGGGACTAGCGGCATCCTACGAGCAGTACTTC. Translating it yields CASSPLGLAASYEQYF.

The CDR3 DNA is TGTGCCAGCAGCGACAAGGGGGGTGGAGCAGGAGATACGCAGTATTTT. Translation: CASSDKGGGAGDTQYF. The chain uses TRBV7-6 and TRBJ2-3; tentatively, D is TRBD1 or TRBD2 (6 bases each). CDR3 length equals 16 residues. Trimming removed 5 bases from V and 5 bases from J, with 20 bases in between. Germline CDR1 is SGHVS and CDR2 is FNYEAQ.

The chain links TRBV27 to TRBJ2-7; D not resolved. CDR1 and CDR2 (germline): MNHEY, SMNVEV (reference sequence). CDR3 size: 14 residues. V lost 2 bases, J lost 2 bases, and 10 bases lay in between. Here the CDR3 DNA reads TGTGCCAGCAGTTTAAATAGGAATACCTACGAGCAGTACTTC. As protein: CASSLNRNTYEQYF.

J is TRBJ2-7 and V is TRBV5-1; the D gene is possibly TRBD1 (6 bases). This CDR3 is 16 amino acids long. V gave up 0 bases and J gave up 3 bases, with 16 bases separating them. CDR1 is SGHRS and CDR2 is YFSETQ in the germline V gene. The CDR3 spells CASSLALDSSIYEQYF. CDR3 coding DNA: TGCGCCAGCAGCTTGGCCTTGGACAGTAGCATCTACGAGCAGTACTTC. Combining the CDR3 with reference TRBV5-1 and TRBJ2-7 gives the whole variable domain KAGVTQTPRYLIKTRGQQVTLSCSPISGHRSVSWYQQTPGQGLQFLFEYFSETQRNKGNFPGRFSGRQFSNSRSEMNVSTLELGDSALYLCASSLALDSSIYEQYFGPGTRLTVT.

The chain has TRBV4-2 and TRBJ1-4; 7 bases are shared with TRBD1. The CDR3 covers 15 residues. Germline values: CDR1 LGHNA, CDR2 YNFKEQ. V was pared by 5 bases and J by 5 bases, with 8 bases of the junction left unmatched. CDR3 nucleotide sequence: TGTGCCAGCAGCTCACGACAGGGAAACAATGAAAAACTGTTTTTT. Amino acids: CASSSRQGNNEKLFF.

This chain uses TRBV7-2 with TRBJ1-5, with TRBD1 as a possible D gene (5 bases). CDR3 length: 14 residues. CDR1 and CDR2 from the germline V gene are SGHTA and FQGNSA. V lost 4 bases, J lost 6 bases, and 13 bases lay in between. CDR3 nucleotide sequence: TGTGCCAGCAGCTCCCGGGCCGGGGGTCAGCCCCAGCATTTT. Translation: CASSSRAGGQPQHF.

The J gene is TRBJ1-1, the V gene TRBV28, with TRBD1 as a possible D gene (5 bases). V lost 5 bases to trimming and J lost 0 bases, with 22 bases between them. Germline CDR1 reads MDHEN; CDR2 reads SYDVKM. This CDR3 is built from 18 residues. The CDR3 region is CASSEFVGTQGVNTEAFF. The CDR3 DNA reads as TGTGCCAGCAGTGAGTTTGTCGGGACTCAGGGAGTGAACACTGAAGCTTTCTTT.

The chain carries TRBV6-1 and TRBJ2-5; 8 bases match TRBD1. V dropped 4 bases and J dropped 5; count of bases not matched to a gene: 6. CDR1 is MNHNS and CDR2 is SASEGT in the germline V gene. The CDR3 sequence is 14 residues long. The CDR3 loop is CASSAGGRAETQYF. Here the CDR3 DNA reads TGTGCCAGCAGTGCAGGGGGCCGGGCGGAGACCCAGTACTTC.

The chain joins TRBV19 to TRBJ1-5; D is possibly TRBD1 (6 bases). CDR3 length equals 15 residues. Trimming stripped 6 bases from V and 6 bases from J, with 18 bases between. Germline assignment: CDR1 LNHDA and CDR2 SQIVND (reference sequence). The CDR3: CASSQGGGWIQPQHF. The CDR3 DNA follows: TGTGCCAGTAGCCAAGGAGGGGGGTGGATTCAGCCCCAGCATTTT.

The sample holds one count of this clone. V is TRBV10-1 and J is TRBJ2-2; D may be TRBD2 (7 bases). V was clipped by 5 bases and J by 7 bases, with 17 bases between them. Germline CDR1 WNHNN, CDR2 SYGVQD (reference sequence). CDR3 length equals 15 residues. CDR3 bases: TGCGCCAGCAGTCCAGAGGGGGGGCGCAACGGGGAGCTGTTTTTT. Its translation is CASSPEGGRNGELFF.

Only one count was recorded for this clone. The V and J genes are TRBV11-2 and TRBJ2-7; 10 positions match TRBD1. Germline CDR1 and CDR2: SGHAT and FQNNGV. V lost 5 bases, J lost 0 bases, and 4 bases stayed unmatched. CDR3 size: 15 residues. The CDR3 loop is CASSVGQGNSYEQYF. The CDR3 DNA sequence: TGTGCCAGCAGCGTGGGACAGGGGAACTCCTACGAGCAGTACTTC.